This T cell receptor (beta chain) was retrieved from a study of PD-L1 blockade in urothelial cancer. Study details: A median of approximately 150,000 T cells was found in the blood samples.

Time point reported: pretreatment peripheral blood. Germline CDR1 is WNHNN and CDR2 is SYGVQD (reference sequence). J gave up 4 bases and V 6 bases, and 11 bases lay outside the gene matches. The CDR3 is 16 amino acids. Produced via immunoSEQ multiplex PCR; TCRdb's table is partial and in-frame only. Altogether 70,000 to 95,000 clones are present, roughly 90% being singletons, with the ten largest covering 0.85% to 1%. The sequence was obtained from a woman of 80 years or more with urothelial cancer. The chain combines TRBV10-1 with TRBJ2-1; 8 bases agree with TRBD2. Sequences were derived from PBMCs, sampled around atezolizumab (anti-PD-L1) treatment. Here the CDR3 DNA reads TGCGCCAGCAGCCTCGGGGGGGGAGGCGGGTACAATGAGCAGTTCTTC. This codes for CASSLGGGGGYNEQFF.